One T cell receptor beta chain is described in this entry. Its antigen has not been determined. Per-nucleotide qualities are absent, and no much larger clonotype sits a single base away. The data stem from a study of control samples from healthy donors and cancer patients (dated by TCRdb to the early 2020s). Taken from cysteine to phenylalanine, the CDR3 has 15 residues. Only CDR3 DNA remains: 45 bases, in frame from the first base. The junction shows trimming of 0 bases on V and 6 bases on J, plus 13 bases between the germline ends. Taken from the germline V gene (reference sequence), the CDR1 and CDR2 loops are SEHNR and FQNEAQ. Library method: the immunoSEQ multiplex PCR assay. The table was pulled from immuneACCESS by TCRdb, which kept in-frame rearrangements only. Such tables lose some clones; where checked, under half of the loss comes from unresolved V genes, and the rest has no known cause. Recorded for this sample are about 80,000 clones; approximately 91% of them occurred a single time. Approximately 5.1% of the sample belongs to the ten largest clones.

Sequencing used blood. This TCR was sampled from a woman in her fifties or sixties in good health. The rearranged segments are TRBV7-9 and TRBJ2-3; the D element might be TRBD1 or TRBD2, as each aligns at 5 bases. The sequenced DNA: TGTGCCAGCAGCTTAGCTGGCCCCGGGGCGGATACGCAGTATTTT. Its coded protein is CASSLAGPGADTQYF.